This T cell receptor beta chain was sequenced for a study of cytomegalovirus exposure and HLA in healthy donors. The PCR contained 60 Vbeta and 13 Jbeta primers. How the authors handled the data: An analysis that came later counted tens of millions of unique TCR beta chains, approximately 10 million shared. Here immunoSEQ multiplex PCR was the method, and the copy in TCRdb shows in-frame clones only, minus some. V and J calls and clone size follow that table, whereas D and trimming were derived from the DNA. The data contain hundreds of thousands of clones, about four fifths of them singletons. The CDR3 length is 13 residues. V lost 4 bases and J 10 bases, leaving 11 bases between the germline ends. Germline V lookup: CDR1 MNHEY, CDR2 SMNVEV (reference sequence).

The sequenced sample was PBMCs. The chain is built from TRBV27 and TRBJ1-6; no definite D call. This sequence was found in a man aged 25-45 years in good health and CMV-seronegative. The CDR3 is CASSSHSTSPLHF. CDR3 in DNA: TGTGCCAGCAGTTCTCACAGCACATCACCCCTCCACTTT.